The 30 T cell receptor beta chains below come from one sample, sequenced in a study of blood T cell repertoires in COVID-19. Some clones are missing from TCRdb's copy, which holds only in-frame ones; the method was immunoSEQ multiplex PCR. The sample includes about 150,000 clones, around 82% of them seen just once. Sequencing was performed on peripheral blood. The receptors originated from a man older than 75 with COVID-19, enrolled during active disease.

This chain connects TRBV7-3 to TRBJ2-7, with 7 bases identical to TRBD1. Germline CDR1 is SGHTA and CDR2 is FQGTGA. The CDR3 is 16 amino acids. V shed 3 bases and J 2 bases; nucleotides not matched to a gene: 10. CDR3 DNA: TGTGCCAGCAGCTTGAAACCCGGGACAGTCCCCTACGAGCAGTACTTC. Its translation: CASSLKPGTVPYEQYF.

The chain employs TRBV19 and TRBJ2-2; 10 bases align to TRBD2. This CDR3 has 15 residues. V was pared by 7 bases and J by 2 bases, with 4 bases of the junction left unmatched. Germline V gene data show CDR1 as LNHDA and CDR2 as SQIVND (reference sequence). The CDR3 region is CASIKLAGNTGELFF. DNA of the CDR3: TGTGCCAGTATAAAACTAGCGGGAAACACCGGGGAGCTGTTTTTT.

The V call is TRBV10-3, the J call TRBJ2-7; 8 bases are a match to TRBD1. After removal of 6 bases from V and 0 bases from J, the junction contained 1 base not matched to a gene. Germline loops: CDR1 ENHRY, CDR2 SYGVKD. The CDR3 runs to 13 residues. The CDR3, as DNA: TGTGCCATCAGGACAGGGGACTCCTACGAGCAGTACTTC. It yields the protein CAIRTGDSYEQYF.

The chain recombines TRBV5-4 with TRBJ1-2; D is undetermined. Germline CDR1 SGHNT, CDR2 YYREEE (reference sequence). The germline V and J ends were trimmed by 5 bases and 2 bases, with 10 bases remaining between them. The CDR3 totals 13 residues. The CDR3 nucleotides read TGTGCCAGCAGGATGACGGGGAACTATGGCTACACCTTC. Amino acids: CASRMTGNYGYTF.

Only one count was recorded for this clone. This chain uses TRBV5-4 with TRBJ1-1; 8 nucleotides line up with TRBD1. Unmatched junction bases numbered 3, after V lost 4 bases and J lost 4 bases. Per germline, CDR1 SGHNT and CDR2 YYREEE (reference sequence). CDR3 length: 13 residues. The CDR3 spells CASSNTGGTEAFF. The CDR3 DNA is TGTGCCAGCAGCAATACAGGGGGCACTGAAGCTTTCTTT.

A word on this clone: The same CDR3 arises from other DNA sequences in this sample as well. The chain is built from TRBV2 and TRBJ1-5, with 10 bases that match TRBD1. Losses at the gene ends were 6 bases for V and 3 bases for J; bases not matched to a gene: 5. The CDR3 is 15 amino acids. Germline V gives CDR1 SNHLY, CDR2 FYNNEI. CDR3: CASRGTGDYNQPQHF. The DNA for the CDR3 is TGTGCCAGCAGAGGGACAGGGGATTACAATCAGCCCCAGCATTTT.

The J gene is TRBJ1-6, the V gene TRBV7-9; 9 bases are a match to TRBD1. Per germline, CDR1 SEHNR and CDR2 FQNEAQ (reference sequence). The V gene end was trimmed by 3 bases and the J gene end by 7 bases; junction bases not matched to a gene: 1. This CDR3 has 14 residues. The chain's CDR3 is CASSLDRGNSPLHF. The CDR3 nucleotides are TGTGCCAGCAGCTTGGACAGGGGAAATTCACCCCTCCACTTT. Full variable domain (remainder filled in from reference TRBV7-9 and TRBJ1-6): DTGVSQNPRHKITKRGQNVTFRCDPISEHNRLYWYRQTLGQGPEFLTYFQNEAQLEKSRLLSDRFSAERPKGSFSTLEIQRTEQGDSAMYLCASSLDRGNSPLHFGNGTRLTVT.

The V call is TRBV18, the J call TRBJ1-1; D is perhaps TRBD1 (6 bases). The CDR3 length is 15 residues. V was shortened by 1 base and J by 1 base, with 10 bases between the two germline ends. CDR1 is KGHSH and CDR2 is LQKENI in the germline V gene. The CDR3 nucleotides read TGTGCCAGCTCACCACTGGGGGCGGAGAACACTGAAGCTTTCTTT. Protein: CASSPLGAENTEAFF.

V and J are TRBV3-1 (or the pseudogene TRBV3-2) and TRBJ1-6, with D unresolved. Germline V lookup: CDR1 LGHDT, CDR2 YNNKEL (reference sequence). The CDR3 length is 13 residues. Trimming shortened V by 4 bases and J by 8 bases, and 9 bases separated the two germline ends. CDR3 residues: CASSPTEYSPLHF. For the CDR3, the DNA is TGTGCCAGCAGCCCTACAGAATATTCACCCCTCCACTTT.

V and J are TRBV7-8 and TRBJ1-5; D is uncertain. Between the trimmed V and J ends, which lost 5 bases and 5 bases, there was a span of 16 bases. Per germline, CDR1 SGHVS and CDR2 FQNEAQ. The CDR3 length is 15 residues. The DNA of the CDR3 is TGTGCCAGCAGCAGCAGCCCGGGTGGAGATCAGCCCCAGCATTTT. This encodes CASSSSPGGDQPQHF.

This clone has a single count. V usage is TRBV2 and J usage is TRBJ1-6, with 7 bases lining up with TRBD1. The V gene's germline CDR1 is SNHLY and CDR2 FYNNEI. The CDR3 sequence is 16 residues long. The V gene end was trimmed by 6 bases and the J gene end by 6 bases; junction bases not matched to a gene: 11. Here the CDR3 reads CASRAGQTRTNSPLHF. DNA of the CDR3: TGTGCCAGCAGGGCGGGACAGACTAGAACTAATTCACCCCTCCACTTT.

The gene calls are TRBV5-1 and TRBJ1-6, with 9 bases matching TRBD1. J gave up 8 bases and V 4 bases, and 7 bases lay outside the gene matches. The CDR3 extends over 15 amino acids. Germline V CDR1 and CDR2: SGHRS, YFSETQ. CDR3 coding DNA: TGCGCCAGCAGCCCCGGACAGGGGAAATATTCACCCCTCCACTTT. It is translated as CASSPGQGKYSPLHF.

This sequence joins TRBV4-1 and TRBJ2-1, with 11 bases matching TRBD2. CDR1 MGHRA and CDR2 YSYEKL come from the germline V gene. The CDR3 runs to 18 residues. J gave up 8 bases and V 4 bases, and 16 bases lay outside the gene matches. CDR3 DNA sequence: TGCGCCAGCAGCCGCCTAAGAGATAGCGGGGGGGCCGAAGATGAGCAGTTCTTC. This sequence encodes CASSRLRDSGGAEDEQFF.

The chain employs TRBV19 and TRBJ1-3, with 7 bases fitting TRBD1. Germline lookup yields CDR1 LNHDA and CDR2 SQIVND (reference sequence). After removal of 9 bases from V and 4 bases from J, the junction contained 9 bases not matched to a gene. CDR3 length: 14 amino acids. For the CDR3, the DNA is TGTGCCAGCAAGGGACAGTCCGCCGGAAACACCATATATTTT. Protein sequence: CASKGQSAGNTIYF.

This clone showed up just once. The chain is built from TRBV4-2 and TRBJ1-2, with D possibly matching TRBD1 (6 bases). Trimming left V 0 bases short and J 2 bases short, with 16 bases between. Germline V gene data show CDR1 as LGHNA and CDR2 as YNFKEQ. CDR3 size: 17 residues. CDR3 DNA sequence: TGTGCCAGCAGCCAAGAGCCGGACAGCCGAATAAACTATGGCTACACCTTC. Protein sequence: CASSQEPDSRINYGYTF.

The J gene is TRBJ1-1, the V gene TRBV11-2; D ambiguous. The length of the CDR3 is 14 residues. Germline V gives CDR1 SGHAT, CDR2 FQNNGV. V gave up 0 bases and J gave up 1 base, with 6 bases separating them. The CDR3 loop reads CASSLDNGNTEAFF. As DNA, the CDR3 is TGTGCCAGCAGCTTAGATAACGGGAACACTGAAGCTTTCTTT.

This clone was seen just once. The chain couples TRBV19 to TRBJ2-1, with 8 positions matching TRBD1. The CDR3 contains 15 residues. From germline, CDR1 is LNHDA and CDR2 SQIVND (reference sequence). The ends lost 5 bases at V and 3 bases at J; junction bases unmatched: 6. The CDR3 protein is CASSQGTGGYNEQFF. The CDR3 coding sequence is TGTGCCAGTAGTCAGGGAACAGGGGGCTACAATGAGCAGTTCTTC.

This clone was picked up one time. This chain uses TRBV6-1 with TRBJ1-5, with unresolved D. V shed 3 bases and J shed 6 bases, with 6 bases lying between them. This CDR3 is 12 amino acids long. CDR1 is MNHNS, CDR2 SASEGT, per germline. The DNA of the CDR3 is TGTGCCAGCAGTGATTTGGCTCAGCCCCAGCATTTT. Its translation is CASSDLAQPQHF.

This clone has just one count. Other DNA sequences in the same sample also yield this CDR3. The chain is built from TRBV5-1 and TRBJ1-5; 10 bases are shared with TRBD1. Trimming at V came to 0 bases and at J to 5 bases, leaving 2 bases not matched to a gene. CDR1 is SGHRS and CDR2 is YFSETQ in the germline V gene. The length of the CDR3 is 15 residues. The CDR3 coding sequence is TGCGCCAGCAGCTTGGGCGGGACAGGGGATCAGCCCCAGCATTTT. The encoded protein is CASSLGGTGDQPQHF. Full variable domain (rest looked up from reference TRBV5-1 and TRBJ1-5): KAGVTQTPRYLIKTRGQQVTLSCSPISGHRSVSWYQQTPGQGLQFLFEYFSETQRNKGNFPGRFSGRQFSNSRSEMNVSTLELGDSALYLCASSLGGTGDQPQHFGDGTRLSIL.

The chain is built from TRBV5-1 and TRBJ1-3, with 10 nucleotides matching TRBD1. This CDR3 comprises 16 residues. After removal of 6 bases from V and 4 bases from J, the junction contained 10 bases not matched to a gene. In germline, CDR1 is SGHRS, CDR2 YFSETQ. The CDR3 sequence is CASTEAGTGDGNTIYF. The CDR3 DNA reads as TGCGCCAGCACCGAAGCCGGGACAGGGGACGGAAACACCATATATTTT.

V and J are TRBV28 and TRBJ1-1; 7 bases agree with TRBD1. The CDR3 runs to 15 residues. Trimming at V came to 2 bases and at J to 10 bases, leaving 13 bases not matched to a gene. CDR1 and CDR2 (germline): MDHEN, SYDVKM. The CDR3 loop reads CASSLNHRGVSRAFF. DNA for the CDR3: TGTGCCAGCAGTTTAAACCACAGGGGTGTCTCGCGAGCTTTCTTT.

This clone was picked up a small number of times. This chain uses TRBV10-3 with TRBJ1-2, with TRBD1 matching over 7 bases. With 3 bases clipped from V and 1 base from J, the junction kept 5 bases outside the gene matches. CDR3 length: 15 residues. CDR1 is ENHRY, CDR2 SYGVKD, per germline. The chain's CDR3 is CAISDGDSFNYGYTF. CDR3 nucleotide sequence: TGTGCCATCAGTGATGGGGACAGTTTTAACTATGGCTACACCTTC.

The chain carries TRBV5-1 and TRBJ2-1; possible D gene TRBD1, 5 bases. The CDR3 is 13 residues long. Germline V gene data show CDR1 as SGHRS and CDR2 as YFSETQ. The V and J ends lost 2 bases and 8 bases respectively, with 11 bases between them. In nucleotides, the CDR3 is TGCGCCAGCAGCTTAAGGTCAGGGTATGAGCAGTTCTTC. Its protein product is CASSLRSGYEQFF.

V is TRBV9 and J is TRBJ1-3, with TRBD1 identical over 9 bases. The germline gives CDR1 SGDLS, CDR2 YYNGEE. V was clipped by 2 bases and J by 0 bases; unmatched bases: 6. The CDR3 has 17 residues. CDR3 bases: TGTGCCAGCAGCGTTCGGGACAGGGAGCCCTCTGGAAACACCATATATTTT. It specifies CASSVRDREPSGNTIYF.

The V and J genes are TRBV7-2 and TRBJ1-2; D not certain. V lost 5 bases and J lost 7, with 17 bases in between. Germline V gives CDR1 SGHTA, CDR2 FQGNSA. This CDR3 spans 14 amino acids. CDR3 DNA sequence: TGTGCCAGCAGCCTAAATGCGGGATGGAGTGGCTACACCTTC. This translates into CASSLNAGWSGYTF.

This clone came up a few times. The gene calls are TRBV9 and TRBJ2-1, with TRBD2 matching over 7 bases. The V gene's germline CDR1 is SGDLS and CDR2 YYNGEE. This CDR3 comprises 15 residues. V shed 3 bases and J 9 bases; nucleotides not matched to a gene: 12. The DNA of the CDR3 is TGTGCCAGCAGCGGCCGGGACTACAACTCCCTTGAGCAGTTCTTC. Amino acid sequence: CASSGRDYNSLEQFF.

The rearrangement joins TRBV6-5 to TRBJ1-1, with D perhaps matching TRBD1 (6 bases). The CDR3 covers 16 residues. With 0 bases removed from V and 11 bases from J, the gap between germline ends came to 22 bases. The germline CDR1 and CDR2 sequences are MNHEY and SVGAGI. Here the CDR3 DNA reads TGTGCCAGCAGTTACTCGAGGTCCGGGACATCGGGAGGGGCTTTCTTT. Protein: CASSYSRSGTSGGAFF.

The chain links TRBV7-2 to TRBJ1-1; D possibly corresponds to TRBD1 (6 bases). CDR3 size: 15 residues. The germline gives CDR1 SGHTA, CDR2 FQGNSA. The V end was cut by 0 bases, the J end by 0 bases, with 8 bases between. The CDR3 nucleotides read TGTGCCAGCAGCTTAGCCCGGACAGTGAACACTGAAGCTTTCTTT. Protein: CASSLARTVNTEAFF.

This chain uses TRBV13 with TRBJ1-4; TRBD1 is a possible D gene (5 bases). Trimming removed 2 bases at V and 2 bases at J, with 9 bases between. The CDR3 has 15 residues. The germline gives CDR1 PRHDT, CDR2 FYEKMQ (reference sequence). As DNA, the CDR3 is TGTGCCAGCAGCTTACAACAGGCCACTAATGAAAAACTGTTTTTT. Translating it yields CASSLQQATNEKLFF.

The CDR3, as DNA: TGTGCCAGCAGCTGGAGTCAAGGGGATCCAGATTCACCCCTCCACTTT. This sequence encodes CASSWSQGDPDSPLHF. The chain has TRBV9 and TRBJ1-6; a possible D gene is TRBD1 (5 bases). The CDR3 covers 16 residues. CDR1 is SGDLS and CDR2 is YYNGEE in the germline V gene. The V and J ends lost 4 bases and 8 bases respectively, with 19 bases between them. Full variable domain (missing parts from reference TRBV9 and TRBJ1-6): DSGVTQTPKHLITATGQRVTLRCSPRSGDLSVYWYQQSLDQGLQFLIQYYNGEERAKGNILERFSAQQFPDLHSELNLSSLELGDSALYFCASSWSQGDPDSPLHFGNGTRLTVT.